This TCR beta chain was retrieved from a study of CD8+CD57+ T cells in acquired aplastic anemia. With respect to this clonotype: Its specificity is not known.

Study-level points and caveats: Between patients and controls, around 31 CD8+ CDR3 sequences were found in common.

Sequenced patients had shown CD8+CD57+ cell expansion by flow cytometry. The patients all had a severe acquired aplastic anemia diagnosis. The CDR3 sequence is 14 residues long. The V segment lost 1 base and the J segment 10 bases; nucleotides outside the gene matches: 4. Germline V gene sequence: CDR1 SGHTA, CDR2 FQGNSA. Genomic DNA, the template, was used for profiling of the TCR beta VDJ and CDR3. Each CDR3 protein is one row after TCRdb ran MiXCR on the reads. The data hold 150,000 to 200,000 distinct CDR3 sequences, with roughly half observed a single time. The chain joins TRBV7-2 to TRBJ1-6; 7 positions agree with TRBD1. The sample comprised sorted CD4+, CD8+, or CD8+CD57+ T cells (not recorded which) from PBMCs. This clonotype was obtained from a human donor with aplastic anemia. CDR3 residues: CASSLGQGRSPLHF. The DNA for the CDR3 is TGTGCCAGCAGCTTAGGACAGGGCCGCTCACCCCTCCACTTT.